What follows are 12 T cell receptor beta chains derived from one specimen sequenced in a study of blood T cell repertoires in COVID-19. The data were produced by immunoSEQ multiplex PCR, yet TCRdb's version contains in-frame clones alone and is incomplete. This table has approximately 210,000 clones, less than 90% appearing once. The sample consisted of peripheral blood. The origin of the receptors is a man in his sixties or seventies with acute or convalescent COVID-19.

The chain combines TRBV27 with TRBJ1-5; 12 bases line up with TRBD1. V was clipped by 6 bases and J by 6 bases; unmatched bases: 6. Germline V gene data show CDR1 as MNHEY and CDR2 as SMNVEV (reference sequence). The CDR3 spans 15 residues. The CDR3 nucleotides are TGTGCCAGCAGAAGCGGGACAGGGGGCACTCAGCCCCAGCATTTT. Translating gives CASRSGTGGTQPQHF.

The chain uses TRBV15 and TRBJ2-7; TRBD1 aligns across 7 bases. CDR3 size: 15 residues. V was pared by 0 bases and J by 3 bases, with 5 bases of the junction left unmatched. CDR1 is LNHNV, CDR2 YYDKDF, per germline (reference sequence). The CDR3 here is CATSREPTGSYEQYF. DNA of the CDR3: TGTGCCACCAGCAGAGAACCGACAGGGAGCTACGAGCAGTACTTC.

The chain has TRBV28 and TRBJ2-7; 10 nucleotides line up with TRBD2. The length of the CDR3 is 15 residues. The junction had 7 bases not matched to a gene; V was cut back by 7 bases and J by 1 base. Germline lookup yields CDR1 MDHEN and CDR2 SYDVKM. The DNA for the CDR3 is TGTGCCAGCAAAACTGTAGCGGGAGGTTCCTACGAGCAGTACTTC. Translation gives CASKTVAGGSYEQYF.

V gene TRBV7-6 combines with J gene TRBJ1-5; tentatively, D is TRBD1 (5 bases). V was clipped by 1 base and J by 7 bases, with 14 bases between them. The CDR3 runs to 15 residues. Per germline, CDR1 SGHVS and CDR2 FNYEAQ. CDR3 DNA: TGTGCCAGCAGCTTAGGTGGGGTCCCAGGGCAGCCCCAGCATTTT. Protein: CASSLGGVPGQPQHF.

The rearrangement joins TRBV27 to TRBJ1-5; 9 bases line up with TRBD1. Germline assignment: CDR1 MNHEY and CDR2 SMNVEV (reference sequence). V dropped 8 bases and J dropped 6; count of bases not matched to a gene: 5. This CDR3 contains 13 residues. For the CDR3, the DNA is TGTGCCAGCGCCGGGACAGGGATTCAGCCCCAGCATTTT. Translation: CASAGTGIQPQHF.

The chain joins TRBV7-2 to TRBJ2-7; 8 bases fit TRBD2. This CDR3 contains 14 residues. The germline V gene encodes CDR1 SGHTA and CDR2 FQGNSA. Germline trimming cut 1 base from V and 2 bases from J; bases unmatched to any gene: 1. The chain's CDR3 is CASSLEAGAYEQYF. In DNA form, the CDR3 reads TGTGCCAGCAGCTTAGAAGCGGGGGCCTACGAGCAGTACTTC.

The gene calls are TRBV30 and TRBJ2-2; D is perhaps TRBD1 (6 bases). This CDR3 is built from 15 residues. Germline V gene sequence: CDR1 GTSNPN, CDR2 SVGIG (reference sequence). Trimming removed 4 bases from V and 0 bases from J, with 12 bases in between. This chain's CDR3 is CAWTSHRANTGELFF. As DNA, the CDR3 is TGTGCCTGGACCTCCCACAGGGCGAACACCGGGGAGCTGTTTTTT.

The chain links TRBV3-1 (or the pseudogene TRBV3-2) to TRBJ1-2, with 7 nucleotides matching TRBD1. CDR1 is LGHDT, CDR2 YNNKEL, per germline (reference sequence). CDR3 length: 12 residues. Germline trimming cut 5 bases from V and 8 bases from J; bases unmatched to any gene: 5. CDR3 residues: CASSYQGEGYTF. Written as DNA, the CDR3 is TGTGCCAGCAGCTACCAGGGGGAGGGCTACACCTTC.

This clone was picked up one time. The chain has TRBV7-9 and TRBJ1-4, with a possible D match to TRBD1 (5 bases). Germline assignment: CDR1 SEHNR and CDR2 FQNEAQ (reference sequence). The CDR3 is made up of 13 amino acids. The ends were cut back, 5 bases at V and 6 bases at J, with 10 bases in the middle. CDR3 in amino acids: CASSVDRDEKLFF. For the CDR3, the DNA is TGTGCCAGCAGCGTAGACAGAGATGAAAAACTGTTTTTT.

In nucleotides, the CDR3 is TGTGCCAGCAGCCAAGATCCCAGCGGGAGCTCCCGGGGGGAGCAGTTCTTC. It is translated as CASSQDPSGSSRGEQFF. The rearrangement links TRBV3-1 (or the pseudogene TRBV3-2) to TRBJ2-1, with 8 bases that match TRBD2. Germline V CDR1 and CDR2: LGHDT, YNNKEL (reference sequence). This CDR3 comprises 17 residues. Trimming removed 0 bases from V and 10 bases from J; junction bases left unmatched: 14.

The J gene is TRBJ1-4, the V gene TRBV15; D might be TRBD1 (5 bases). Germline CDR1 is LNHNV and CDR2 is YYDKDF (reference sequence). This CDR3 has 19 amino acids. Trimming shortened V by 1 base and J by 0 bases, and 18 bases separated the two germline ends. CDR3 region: CATSRGPGGYLTTNEKLFF. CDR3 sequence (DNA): TGTGCCACCAGCAGAGGGCCGGGGGGATACCTCACAACTAATGAAAAACTGTTTTTT.

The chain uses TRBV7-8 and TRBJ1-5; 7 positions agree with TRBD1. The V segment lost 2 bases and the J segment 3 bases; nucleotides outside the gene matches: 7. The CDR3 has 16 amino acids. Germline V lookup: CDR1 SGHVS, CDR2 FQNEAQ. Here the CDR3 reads CASSLSGQAYNQPQHF. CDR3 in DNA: TGTGCCAGCAGCTTAAGCGGACAGGCTTACAATCAGCCCCAGCATTTT.